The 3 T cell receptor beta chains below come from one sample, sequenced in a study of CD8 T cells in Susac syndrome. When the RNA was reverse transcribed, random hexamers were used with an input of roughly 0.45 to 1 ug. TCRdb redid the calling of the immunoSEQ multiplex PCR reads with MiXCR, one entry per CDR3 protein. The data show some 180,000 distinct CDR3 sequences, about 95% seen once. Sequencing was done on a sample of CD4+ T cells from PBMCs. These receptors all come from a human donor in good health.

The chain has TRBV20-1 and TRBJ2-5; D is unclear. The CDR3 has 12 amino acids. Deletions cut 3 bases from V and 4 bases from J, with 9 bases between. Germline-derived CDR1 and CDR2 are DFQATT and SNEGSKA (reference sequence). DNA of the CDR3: TGCAGTGCTAGGGAATGGATAGAGACCCAGTACTTC. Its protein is CSAREWIETQYF.

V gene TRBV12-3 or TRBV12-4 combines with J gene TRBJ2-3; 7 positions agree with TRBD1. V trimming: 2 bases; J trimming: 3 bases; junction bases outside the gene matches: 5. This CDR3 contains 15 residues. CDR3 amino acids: CASSLSNRGTDTQYF. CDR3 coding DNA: TGTGCCAGCAGTTTATCAAACAGGGGAACAGATACGCAGTATTTT.

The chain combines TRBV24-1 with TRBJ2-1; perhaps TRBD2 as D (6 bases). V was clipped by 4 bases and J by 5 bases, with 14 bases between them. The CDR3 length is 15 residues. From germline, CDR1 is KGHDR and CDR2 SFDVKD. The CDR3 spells CATSDFGGPHNEQFF. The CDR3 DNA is TGTGCCACCAGTGACTTTGGAGGGCCCCACAATGAGCAGTTCTTC.